These T cell receptor beta chains were read from a single sample in a study of Graves' ophthalmopathy and Graves' hyperthyroidism. TCRdb passed the multiplex PCR reads through MiXCR, listing each CDR3 protein once. The sample consists of 600,000 to 700,000 distinct CDR3 sequences, roughly 41% of them appearing once. The sequenced material came from peripheral blood. The receptors come from an adult man with Graves' ophthalmopathy. Each CDR3 is given with its conserved first and last residue. A D gene is named only where the DNA matches it firmly. Size tells how often a clone was seen (once, few, many) or the class of an expanded clone, and some rows leave it out.

clone_size	d_call	v_call	j_call	cdr3_aa	cdr3_nt
-	TRBD1	TRBV7-8	TRBJ1-2	CASSTNDRASRGYTF	TGTGCCAGCAGCACCAACGACAGGGCCTCTAGGGGCTACACCTTC
many	-	TRBV6-6	TRBJ1-3	CASSYSGEITIYF	TGTGCCAGCAGTTACTCTGGGGAGATCACCATATATTTT
few	-	TRBV30	TRBJ2-5	CAWSVSPGTQYF	TGTGCCTGGAGTGTAAGCCCAGGGACCCAGTACTTC
few	TRBD1	TRBV7-3	TRBJ2-7	CASSKRDREPFYEQYF	TGTGCCAGCAGCAAACGGGACAGGGAACCTTTCTACGAGCAGTACTTC
few	-	TRBV12-3/TRBV12-4	TRBJ1-5	CASRRGTAYSNQPQHF	TGTGCCAGCAGAAGAGGGACGGCTTATAGCAATCAGCCCCAGCATTTT
-	-	TRBV7-3	TRBJ2-5	CASSLTHSGGEETQYF	TGTGCCAGCAGCTTAACGCACTCTGGGGGCGAAGAGACCCAGTACTTC
few	-	TRBV6-5	TRBJ2-2	CASSTSWSDTGELFF	TGTGCCAGCAGTACTAGCTGGTCGGACACCGGGGAGCTGTTTTTT
-	-	TRBV5-8	TRBJ1-5	CASSLTARPQHF	TGTGCCAGCAGCCTGACCGCCCGGCCCCAGCATTTT
-	-	TRBV29-1	TRBJ2-7	CSLNPVAYEQYF	TGCAGCTTGAATCCAGTCGCCTACGAGCAGTACTTC
-	-	TRBV2	TRBJ2-2	CASSESRQGWNTGELFF	TGTGCCAGCAGTGAATCTCGGCAGGGATGGAACACCGGGGAGCTGTTTTTT
-	-	TRBV10-3	TRBJ1-4	CASTDFGDPQLFF	TGTGCCAGCACGGACTTCGGGGATCCTCAACTGTTTTTT
-	-	TRBV12-3/TRBV12-4	TRBJ2-7	CASSLSTQSTYEQYF	TGTGCCAGCAGTTTGTCGACACAGTCCACCTACGAGCAGTACTTC
-	TRBD1	TRBV25-1	TRBJ1-3	CASSEVGGQGSGNTIYF	TGTGCCAGCAGTGAAGTGGGCGGACAGGGCTCTGGAAACACCATATATTTT
many	-	TRBV2	TRBJ1-2	CASSDRGMGGYTF	TGTGCCAGCAGTGACAGGGGTATGGGTGGCTACACCTTC
many	TRBD2	TRBV7-9	TRBJ2-7	CASSTGTGGLQYF	TGTGCCAGCAGCACCGGGACGGGGGGTCTGCAGTACTTC
many	TRBD1	TRBV10-1	TRBJ1-1	CASSEEDRGKNTEAFF	TGCGCCAGCAGTGAGGAGGACAGGGGAAAGAACACTGAAGCTTTCTTT
-	TRBD1	TRBV5-1	TRBJ2-5	CASSSDRVEETQYF	TGCGCCAGCAGCTCGGACAGGGTGGAAGAGACCCAGTACTTC
-	-	TRBV20-1	TRBJ1-1	CSAGAGYEAFF	TGCAGTGCCGGAGCGGGATATGAAGCTTTCTTT
-	TRBD1	TRBV5-4	TRBJ2-5	CASSLLTGQETQYF	TGTGCCAGCAGCTTGTTGACAGGGCAAGAGACCCAGTACTTC
-	-	TRBV7-7	TRBJ2-5	CASSQSSLGGQETQYF	TGTGCCAGCAGCCAATCGAGTTTAGGCGGCCAAGAGACCCAGTACTTC
-	-	TRBV20-1	TRBJ1-2	CSASGVGARYGYTF	TGCAGTGCTAGTGGGGTAGGGGCGCGCTATGGCTACACCTTC
many	TRBD1	TRBV9	TRBJ1-2	CASSVDGTGNWDYGYTF	TGTGCCAGCAGCGTAGATGGGACAGGAAACTGGGACTATGGCTACACCTTC